This T cell receptor beta chain was recovered during a study of graft-versus-host responses after intestinal transplantation (dated by TCRdb to 2020 to 2023). Concerning the study at large: Recipients received multivisceral, liver-intestinal, or isolated intestinal transplants. Anti-thymocyte globulin induction was given to all recipients, followed by maintenance tacrolimus and steroids for two to three years. Bulk TCR-beta CDR3 sequencing was used to track graft-versus-host and host-versus-graft alloreactive T cell clones in the graft, circulation and bone marrow after intestinal transplantation. To identify alloreactive clones, pre-transplant mixed lymphocyte reaction products were sequenced and then compared with unstimulated pre-transplant donor and recipient T cells. The cohort enrolled 24 intestinal transplant recipients including one retransplant, and a few patients lacking pretransplant specimens were excluded. A peak of at least 4% donor T cells among recipient peripheral blood mononuclear cells was the definition used for donor T cell macrochimerism. Samples from three later patients were sequenced in-house on an Illumina MiSeq with MiXCR processing rather than by the commercial service.

A remark on this clone: The antigen it recognizes is unknown. No much larger clone is present one base from it, and per-base qualities are unavailable.

This specimen's time point label, interpreted: cells obtained before transplantation from donor or recipient. CD3+CD4+ and CD3+CD8+ populations were FACS-sorted from unstimulated pre-transplant donor and recipient cells taken from spleen or lymph nodes. What the research found in general, with its limitations: Patients with donor T cell macrochimerism had high GvH to HvG T cell clonal ratios in their allografts. Early after transplant, peak levels of circulating GvH clones were found to be associated with declines in HvG clones. GvH clones were detected in recipient bone marrow, and some appeared earlier in ileal mucosa or blood, consistent with an intestinal mucosal origin. Conclusions were limited by the relatively low number and heterogeneity of intestinal transplant patients.

CDR1 and CDR2 are read off the germline V gene as SGDLS and YYNGEE. Including cysteine and phenylalanine, the CDR3 has 16 amino acids. Only CDR3 DNA remains: 48 bases, in frame from the first base. At the junction V is shortened by 0 bases and J by 4 bases; bases outside the gene matches: 4. Receptor amplification or capture employed the immunoSEQ multiplex PCR assay. For most patients, genomic DNA was isolated with the Qiagen DNeasy Blood and Tissue Kit and sent frozen to Adaptive Biotechnologies for TCR sequencing. For most patients, genomic DNA was subjected to high-throughput TCR-beta CDR3 sequencing by Adaptive Biotechnologies. The original pipeline was this. Adaptive's ImmunoSEQ software supplied the TCR sequencing data for 15 to 20 patients, while MiXCR and VDJtools were used to process a few other patients. To correct CD4 versus CD8 sorting errors, any sequence found in both subsets at a frequency ratio below 5:1 was removed. CDR3 nucleotide sequences shared between donor and recipient were removed because the origin of such sequences could not be assigned. To be classed as alloreactive, a clone needed at least 2-fold expansion over unstimulated cells and a minimum CFSE-low frequency of 0.002% (template counts) or 0.001% (read counts). Clones were considered mappable if detected in sequenced pre-transplant spleen, lymph node, or MLR CFSE-low populations of the donor or recipient. Cumulative frequency of alloreactive clones was calculated as a percentage of all sequences weighted by copy number. TCRdb carries this immuneACCESS record with in-frame sequences only. Its versions omit some clonotypes, under half of them owing to an unresolved V gene in the studies checked, with the rest unexplained. V and J calls plus clone size are reproduced from that table; the DNA served to infer D and trimming. This sample holds about 93,000 clones; approximately 92% were observed only once. Less than 0.6% of the sample goes to the ten largest clones.

This material consisted of unstimulated CD8+ T cells sorted from spleen or lymph node cells, taken before intestinal transplant. The chain links TRBV9 with TRBJ2-3; 11 middle bases align to TRBD2. This receptor was taken from a human donor who received an intestinal transplant. The sequence in DNA is TGTGCCAGCAGCGTAGGTCTAGCGGGAGGATCAGATACGCAGTATTTT. This sequence encodes CASSVGLAGGSDTQYF.